The rows below give T cell receptor beta chains drawn from one sample of a study of blood T cell repertoires in COVID-19. The repertoire was sequenced with immunoSEQ multiplex PCR; TCRdb's copy has only in-frame clones and lacks some. Among over 65,000 clones listed, 75% to 95% were seen once. Sequenced input: peripheral blood. These receptors were collected from a human donor in a cohort sampled during active COVID-19. Both conserved end residues are part of each CDR3. A D gene is named only where the DNA matches it firmly. Some rows have no size entry. The others give once, few or many, or a class for an expanded clone.

>TRBD1|TRBV5-1|NA|TRBJ2-3
CASSSLTGGLGTDTQYF
TGCGCCAGCAGCTCTCTTACAGGGGGCTTGGGCACAGATACGCAGTATTTT
>NA|TRBV5-1|NA|TRBJ2-7
CASSLEQGLYEQYF
TGCGCCAGCAGCTTGGAGCAGGGGCTCTACGAGCAGTACTTC
>TRBD1|TRBV18|few|TRBJ1-1
CASSLEDRGVTEAFF
TGTGCCAGCTCGCTTGAGGACAGGGGAGTGACTGAAGCTTTCTTT
>NA|TRBV9|once|TRBJ1-1
CASSARSRLTEAFF
TGTGCCAGCAGCGCCAGAAGTCGCCTCACTGAAGCTTTCTTT
>NA|TRBV4-3|NA|TRBJ1-3
CASSLSSLGGAGNTIYF
TGCGCCAGCAGCCTGAGTTCCCTGGGAGGCGCTGGAAACACCATATATTTT
>NA|TRBV9|NA|TRBJ1-2
CASAQGKDGYTF
TGTGCCAGCGCTCAGGGCAAGGATGGCTACACCTTC
>NA|TRBV6-2/TRBV6-3|NA|TRBJ2-4
CASSLGGDKNIQYF
TGTGCCAGCAGTCTCGGAGGAGACAAAAACATTCAGTACTTC
>NA|TRBV28|NA|TRBJ2-2
CASSPGTPDTGELFF
TGTGCCAGCAGCCCCGGGACACCTGACACCGGGGAGCTGTTTTTT
>TRBD1|TRBV15|NA|TRBJ1-1
CATSRDPTGTGEERLLNTEAFF
TGTGCCACCAGCAGAGATCCGACCGGGACAGGGGAAGAAAGGCTCCTGAACACTGAAGCTTTCTTT
>TRBD2|TRBV11-2|NA|TRBJ2-7
CASSLSGGATGEQYF
TGTGCCAGCAGTCTTAGCGGGGGGGCCACGGGCGAGCAGTACTTC
>NA|TRBV6-5|NA|TRBJ1-1
CASGAKMNTEAFF
TGTGCCAGTGGTGCGAAGATGAACACTGAAGCTTTCTTT
>TRBD1|TRBV5-1|NA|TRBJ2-7
CASSHPGTAPAEQYF
TGCGCCAGCAGCCATCCCGGGACAGCCCCGGCCGAGCAGTACTTC
>TRBD1|TRBV18|NA|TRBJ1-1
CASSPFPTGLLMNTEAFF
TGTGCCAGCTCACCATTCCCGACAGGGCTCCTTATGAACACTGAAGCTTTCTTT
>NA|TRBV5-1|NA|TRBJ2-3
CASREQGWGTDTQYF
TGCGCCAGCAGAGAACAGGGATGGGGCACAGATACGCAGTATTTT
>NA|TRBV6-2/TRBV6-3|NA|TRBJ2-7
CASSWGVAYEQYF
TGTGCCAGCAGTTGGGGGGTAGCCTACGAGCAGTACTTC
>TRBD1|TRBV9|once|TRBJ2-3
CASSGNRGVTDTQYF
TGTGCCAGCAGCGGAAACAGGGGTGTGACAGATACGCAGTATTTT
>TRBD2|TRBV18|NA|TRBJ2-3
CASSPLAGTSTDTQYF
TGTGCCAGCTCACCGCTAGCGGGGACTAGCACAGATACGCAGTATTTT
>NA|TRBV5-4|NA|TRBJ2-7
CASSQEVSYEQYF
TGTGCCAGCAGCCAAGAGGTGTCCTACGAGCAGTACTTC
>NA|TRBV12-3/TRBV12-4|NA|TRBJ1-5
CASSAGPSSAQHF
TGTGCCAGCAGTGCGGGGCCATCTTCGGCCCAGCATTTT
>TRBD2|TRBV4-2|NA|TRBJ2-3
CASSQFSGVNTDTQYF
TGTGCCAGCAGCCAGTTTAGCGGGGTGAACACAGATACGCAGTATTTT
>NA|TRBV11-2|few|TRBJ1-3
CASSLGGGDGNTIYF
TGTGCCAGCAGCCTCGGCGGGGGGGATGGAAACACCATATATTTT
>TRBD1|TRBV5-1|few|TRBJ1-4
CASSSAGQGVAKLFF
TGCGCCAGCAGCTCGGCTGGACAGGGGGTAGCGAAACTGTTTTTT
>NA|TRBV7-2|NA|TRBJ2-2
CASSFLTDSNTGELFF
TGTGCCAGCAGCTTCCTGACAGACTCGAACACCGGGGAGCTGTTTTTT
>TRBD2|TRBV7-2|NA|TRBJ2-7
CASSPGSRGAYEQYF
TGTGCCAGCAGCCCGGGATCCCGGGGGGCCTACGAGCAGTACTTC
>TRBD1|TRBV30|NA|TRBJ1-1
CAWGKAGTVNQAFF
TGTGCCTGGGGAAAGGCCGGGACAGTGAACCAAGCTTTCTTT
>NA|TRBV3-1/TRBV3-2|NA|TRBJ1-4
CASSHIRAPKLFF
TGTGCCAGCAGCCATATCAGGGCCCCGAAACTGTTTTTT
>TRBD1|TRBV5-1|once|TRBJ1-6
CASSSHSGGYNSPLHF
TGCGCCAGCAGCTCACATTCAGGGGGTTATAATTCACCCCTCCACTTT
>NA|TRBV19|NA|TRBJ2-1
CASSIAGSSYNEQFF
TGTGCCAGTAGTATAGCGGGGAGCTCCTACAATGAGCAGTTCTTC
>NA|TRBV28|NA|TRBJ1-2
CASSLAAARGYTF
TGTGCCAGCAGTTTGGCGGCAGCGCGAGGCTACACCTTC
>NA|TRBV5-1|NA|TRBJ2-3
CASSLDSPDTQYF
TGCGCCAGCAGCTTGGACAGCCCAGATACGCAGTATTTT
>NA|TRBV15|NA|TRBJ2-1
CATSRDRGTYNEQFF
TGTGCCACCAGCAGGGATAGGGGGACCTACAATGAGCAGTTCTTC
>NA|TRBV27|NA|TRBJ2-7
CASSSILTRGIVREQYF
TGTGCCAGCAGTTCCATTCTTACACGGGGGATAGTACGAGAGCAGTACTTC
>NA|TRBV5-1|NA|TRBJ2-5
CASSFGIVGETQYF
TGCGCCAGCAGCTTCGGGATAGTAGGCGAGACCCAGTACTTC
>TRBD1|TRBV2|NA|TRBJ1-2
CASSVSQGGRIDYGYTF
TGTGCCAGCAGTGTTTCACAGGGGGGAAGAATTGACTATGGCTACACCTTC